This entry describes one T cell receptor (beta chain). The data are from a study of T cells in tumors after PD-1 blockade. Across the study: Blood samples averaged around 100,000 templates (range roughly 24,000-290,000) and approximately 37,000 unique clonotypes.

This CDR3 contains 16 residues. Trimming shortened V by 1 base and J by 3 bases, and 19 bases separated the two germline ends. Germline CDR1 GTSNPN, CDR2 SVGIG (reference sequence). TCRdb's table, derived via immunoSEQ multiplex PCR, lists solely in-frame clones and lacks some. The sample consists of about 63,000 clones, approximately 79% of them appearing once. The rearrangement links TRBV30 to TRBJ2-7, with unresolved D. Sequences were derived from PBMCs, sampled after anti-PD-1 treatment. The source of this sequence is a human donor with basal cell carcinoma. Here the CDR3 reads CAWSGKSLSPYYEQYF. CDR3 in DNA: TGTGCCTGGAGTGGGAAGTCCCTTTCACCTTACTACGAGCAGTACTTC.